The next 20 T cell receptor beta chains were all read from a single sample in a study of blood T cell repertoires in COVID-19. Here immunoSEQ multiplex PCR was the method, and the copy in TCRdb shows in-frame clones only, minus some. The sample includes a few hundred thousand clones, 80% to 90% of them seen just once. The sequencing sample was made of peripheral blood. All receptors come from a woman between 40 and 50 years old who had recovered from COVID-19.

The sample holds one count of this clone. The rearrangement joins TRBV18 to TRBJ2-5, with 7 bases matching TRBD2. Germline V lookup: CDR1 KGHSH, CDR2 LQKENI. V dropped 4 bases and J dropped 3; count of bases not matched to a gene: 14. CDR3 length: 17 amino acids. The CDR3: CASSLTVVSGEEETQYF. Written as DNA, the CDR3 is TGTGCCAGCTCACTAACCGTAGTGAGCGGGGAAGAAGAGACCCAGTACTTC.

This chain links TRBV18 with TRBJ2-5; maybe TRBD2 (6 bases). Trimming shortened V by 0 bases and J by 3 bases, and 14 bases separated the two germline ends. This CDR3 has 16 amino acids. In germline, CDR1 is KGHSH, CDR2 LQKENI. CDR3 amino acids: CASSPPSGLLEETQYF. The DNA for the CDR3 is TGTGCCAGCTCACCACCTAGCGGACTATTAGAAGAGACCCAGTACTTC.

About this clone: A junction boundary mismatches the germline segment, possibly from a read error. The V and J genes are TRBV2 and TRBJ2-7; the match to TRBD1 covers 9 bases. CDR1 is SNHLY, CDR2 FYNNEI, per germline. This CDR3 is built from 14 residues. For the CDR3, the DNA is TGTGCCAGCAGAGAAGGACAGGGGCCCTACGAGCAGTACTTC. Translated, it gives CASREGQGPYEQYF.

The V call is TRBV6-6, the J call TRBJ2-2; TRBD1 matches 9 bases. J was trimmed by 6 bases and V by 5 bases; bases with no gene match: 22. Germline CDR1 MNHNY, CDR2 SVGAGI (reference sequence). The CDR3 is 20 residues long. The CDR3 DNA follows: TGTGCCAGCAGTCCGAAGGTCACAGGGGGCGCAAGGTCGACAGCCGGGGAGCTGTTTTTT. Protein product: CASSPKVTGGARSTAGELFF.

This chain uses TRBV11-3 with TRBJ1-1, with a possible D match to TRBD1 (6 bases). This CDR3 spans 14 amino acids. The V end lost 5 bases, the J end lost 2 bases, and 12 bases lay between the germline ends. Germline assignment: CDR1 SGHNT and CDR2 YENEEA. For the CDR3, the DNA is TGTGCCAGCAGCCGGGACACCTTAAACACTGAAGCTTTCTTT. Translation: CASSRDTLNTEAFF.

The gene calls are TRBV3-1 (or the pseudogene TRBV3-2) and TRBJ1-2; D perhaps matches TRBD1 (5 bases). The germline V gene has CDR1 LGHDT and CDR2 YNNKEL (reference sequence). The CDR3 contains 16 residues. V was cut by 4 bases and J by 8 bases, with 23 bases left in between. The CDR3 here is CASSPPGGGTIRGYTF. Here the CDR3 DNA reads TGTGCCAGCAGCCCCCCGGGTGGGGGGACTATTCGAGGCTACACCTTC.

The rearrangement uses TRBV19 and TRBJ2-7; a weak D match, TRBD1 (6 bases). Trimming took off 3 bases at V and 0 bases at J, with 12 bases between the two ends. This CDR3 comprises 15 residues. CDR1 and CDR2 from the germline V gene are LNHDA and SQIVND (reference sequence). The CDR3 DNA reads TGTGCCAGTAGTATGTCGCGGACAGTCTCCTACGAGCAGTACTTC. Translating it yields CASSMSRTVSYEQYF.

This chain connects TRBV5-1 to TRBJ2-3; 9 bases align to TRBD2. After removal of 2 bases from V and 4 bases from J, the junction contained 14 bases not matched to a gene. Germline loops: CDR1 SGHRS, CDR2 YFSETQ. The CDR3 length is 18 residues. The CDR3 region is CASSLSTGGGARADTQYF. As DNA, the CDR3 is TGCGCCAGCAGCTTATCAACCGGCGGGGGGGCCAGGGCAGATACGCAGTATTTT.

The chain links TRBV19 to TRBJ2-1, with a possible D match to TRBD2 (5 bases). CDR1 is LNHDA, CDR2 SQIVND, per germline (reference sequence). The CDR3 runs to 13 residues. V was pared by 7 bases and J by 10 bases, with 17 bases between. The CDR3 coding sequence is TGTGCCAGTATCGGAACCAGAGGGAACGAGCAGTTCTTC. It specifies CASIGTRGNEQFF.

The chain employs TRBV2 and TRBJ2-5; 7 positions agree with TRBD2. The CDR3 totals 13 residues. The J segment lost 5 bases and the V segment lost 8 bases, leaving 8 bases of the junction unmatched. Germline V gives CDR1 SNHLY, CDR2 FYNNEI. The CDR3 spells CASGRGSKETQYF. CDR3 in DNA: TGTGCCAGCGGGCGGGGGTCTAAGGAGACCCAGTACTTC. Full variable domain (missing parts from reference TRBV2 and TRBJ2-5): EPEVTQTPSHQVTQMGQEVILRCVPISNHLYFYWYRQILGQKVEFLVSFYNNEISEKSEIFDDQFSVERPDGSNFTLKIRSTKLEDSAMYFCASGRGSKETQYFGPGTRLLVL.

The chain recombines TRBV6-5 with TRBJ2-7, with a weak D call TRBD1 (5 bases). CDR3 length: 12 residues. CDR1 and CDR2 (germline): MNHEY, SVGAGI. Trimming removed 6 bases from V and 4 bases from J, with 10 bases in between. The CDR3 coding sequence is TGTGCCAGCAGGGCACCAGGGTACGAGCAGTACTTC. It specifies CASRAPGYEQYF.

This clone has just a few counts. The chain is built from TRBV9 and TRBJ2-2; 8 bases align to TRBD2. V shed 4 bases, J shed 7 bases, and the junction held 6 bases outside the gene matches. CDR1 and CDR2 from the germline V gene are SGDLS and YYNGEE. The CDR3 runs to 14 residues. This chain's CDR3 is CASSPGGASGELFF. CDR3 sequence (DNA): TGTGCCAGCAGCCCCGGGGGGGCGAGCGGGGAGCTGTTTTTT.

This clone was seen a handful of times. The chain employs TRBV11-1 and TRBJ1-5, with TRBD1 matching over 7 bases. The CDR3 totals 13 residues. Germline loops: CDR1 SGHAT, CDR2 FQDESV (reference sequence). With 5 bases clipped from V and 5 bases from J, the junction kept 3 bases outside the gene matches. The CDR3 loop is CASSLTGDQPQHF. The CDR3 coding sequence is TGTGCCAGCAGCCTCACAGGGGATCAGCCCCAGCATTTT.

The chain uses TRBV6-5 and TRBJ2-7, with 7 nucleotides matching TRBD1. The trim removed 8 bases at V and 0 bases at J, leaving 7 bases unmatched. The germline V gene has CDR1 MNHEY and CDR2 SVGAGI. The CDR3 runs to 14 residues. Here the CDR3 DNA reads TGTGCCAGCTCGGACAGGAAAGACTCCTACGAGCAGTACTTC. It is translated as CASSDRKDSYEQYF.

This clone has only a few counts. This chain connects TRBV19 to TRBJ1-2, with D possibly being TRBD1 (5 bases). Germline loops: CDR1 LNHDA, CDR2 SQIVND (reference sequence). Between the trimmed V and J ends, which lost 3 bases and 5 bases, there was a span of 10 bases. The CDR3 has 13 amino acids. CDR3 amino acids: CASSIGRVYGYTF. The DNA of the CDR3 is TGTGCCAGTAGTATCGGCAGGGTTTATGGCTACACCTTC.

The rearrangement joins TRBV27 to TRBJ1-2; 9 bases match TRBD1. Germline CDR1 is MNHEY and CDR2 is SMNVEV (reference sequence). The CDR3 sequence is 14 residues long. Trimming took 0 bases from V and 8 from J; bases not matched to a gene: 4. CDR3 loop: CASSLSDRGQGYTF. The CDR3 DNA reads TGTGCCAGCAGTTTATCGGACAGGGGACAGGGCTACACCTTC.

V usage is TRBV24-1 and J usage is TRBJ2-5; no definite D call. The CDR3 length is 15 residues. In germline, CDR1 is KGHDR, CDR2 SFDVKD. Trimming pared 3 bases from V and 4 bases from J, leaving 14 bases between. The CDR3: CATSDRYRELETQYF. Written as DNA, the CDR3 is TGTGCCACCAGTGATCGCTACAGAGAACTAGAGACCCAGTACTTC.

CDR3 bases: TGCAGCTCCACGACGGGGAGTAACGAGCAGTACTTC. Encoded protein: CSSTTGSNEQYF. The chain has TRBV29-1 and TRBJ2-7; D is possibly TRBD2 (5 bases). Trimming took off 8 bases at V and 5 bases at J, with 16 bases between the two ends. Germline CDR1 and CDR2: SQVTM and ANQGSEA. The CDR3 covers 12 residues.

This chain connects TRBV7-8 to TRBJ1-2; TRBD1 matches at 9 bases. V lost 1 base and J lost 6; bases outside the gene matches: 9. Per germline, CDR1 SGHVS and CDR2 FQNEAQ. This CDR3 contains 16 residues. CDR3 amino acids: CASSLVKTGGLDGYTF. CDR3 in DNA: TGTGCCAGCAGCTTAGTCAAAACAGGGGGCTTAGATGGCTACACCTTC.

A single count supports this clone. The V call is TRBV19, the J call TRBJ1-3; D is uncertain. This CDR3 is 13 amino acids long. Per the germline V gene, CDR1 is LNHDA and CDR2 is SQIVND (reference sequence). V dropped 8 bases and J dropped 4 bases, with 12 bases sitting between them. This CDR3 is CASRPGGGNTIYF. In nucleotides, the CDR3 is TGTGCCAGTCGGCCTGGAGGCGGAAACACCATATATTTT.